This TCR beta chain was identified during a study of memory CD4+ T cells and cytomegalovirus serostatus. Whole-study context: Of the healthy Belgian adults, 9 were CMV seropositive and approximately 25 seronegative.

Study-level points and caveats: A US-trained random forest predicted CMV serostatus with median AUC around 0.93. Each of 65 to 75 CMV-associated TCRbeta sequences occurred in one to five individuals.

Per the original methods: After removing out-of-frame reads, over 2 million distinct TCRbeta sequences remained. The repertoire was sequenced with immunoSEQ multiplex PCR; TCRdb's copy has only in-frame clones and lacks some. V and J calls and clone size are as listed in that table; D and trimming were resolved from the DNA. This table has 40,000 to 55,000 clones, 60% to 80% appearing once. Unmatched junction bases numbered 5, after V lost 1 base and J lost 5 bases. The CDR3 runs 16 residues. Germline assignment: CDR1 MGHRA and CDR2 YSYEKL. On this clone: Antigen: not known.

Single viable CD3+CD4+CD8-CD45RO+ cells were sorted as the memory CD4+ T cells. Sequencing input: memory CD4+ T cells from blood. The chain combines TRBV4-1 with TRBJ2-7, with TRBD2 matching 13 bases. The source of this sequence is an adult in good health and CMV-seronegative. The CDR3 DNA reads TGCGCCAGCAGCCAAGTTAAGACTAGCGGGAGGAACGAGCAGTACTTC. Translated: CASSQVKTSGRNEQYF.